The 27 T cell receptor beta chains below all came from one sample that was sequenced in a study of regulatory T cells in long-lasting Graves disease. Arm-PCR of CDR3 regions and iRepertoire HTBI primers were used to build TCR beta libraries. MiXCR was run by TCRdb on the multiplex PCR reads, yielding one entry per CDR3 protein. This table has 310,000 or so distinct CDR3 sequences, about 20% appearing once. Time point noted: persistent/refractory GD, antithyroid drugs over 5 years with positive TRAb. PBMCs were the source of the RNA used for TCR sequencing. The sample consisted of peripheral blood mononuclear cells (PBMCs), taken when the disease was refractory, from a patient treated with antithyroid drugs. Receptors were obtained from a female donor with Graves disease.

This clonotype was seen many times. The J gene is TRBJ2-2, the V gene TRBV11-3; 8 nucleotides line up with TRBD1. The CDR3 is made up of 18 amino acids. The V and J ends lost 2 bases and 1 base, in that order; junction bases with no gene match: 9. Germline CDR1 and CDR2: SGHNT and YENEEA. CDR3 residues: CASSLFPTGARNTGELFF. In DNA form, the CDR3 reads TGTGCCAGCAGCTTATTCCCGACAGGGGCCAGGAACACCGGGGAGCTGTTTTTT.

The chain couples TRBV5-1 to TRBJ2-7; TRBD2 matches 9 bases. In germline, CDR1 is SGHRS, CDR2 YFSETQ. V lost 8 bases to trimming and J lost 2 bases; unmatched junction nucleotides: 14. The CDR3 is made up of 16 amino acids. The CDR3 is CARDAGGIPRTYEQYF. The CDR3 coding sequence is TGCGCCAGGGATGCGGGGGGGATCCCCCGAACCTACGAGCAGTACTTC. The full variable domain, with the rest looked up from reference TRBV5-1 and TRBJ2-7, is KAGVTQTPRYLIKTRGQQVTLSCSPISGHRSVSWYQQTPGQGLQFLFEYFSETQRNKGNFPGRFSGRQFSNSRSEMNVSTLELGDSALYLCARDAGGIPRTYEQYFGPGTRLTVT.

The genes are TRBV5-4 and TRBJ2-7; the match to TRBD1 covers 8 bases. Losses at the gene ends were 4 bases for V and 1 base for J; bases not matched to a gene: 4. Per germline, CDR1 SGHNT and CDR2 YYREEE (reference sequence). The CDR3 length is 14 residues. The CDR3, as DNA: TGTGCCAGCAGCGACCGGGACAGGTCCTACGAGCAGTACTTC. Amino acid sequence: CASSDRDRSYEQYF.

About this clonotype: A read error may be the cause here, since a much bigger clone is one base away. This chain uses TRBV24-1 with TRBJ1-5; 7 bases fit TRBD1. The CDR3 totals 15 residues. Germline V gene sequence: CDR1 KGHDR, CDR2 SFDVKD. The CDR3 sequence: CAISDSGQLNQPQHF. As DNA, the CDR3 is TGTGCCATCAGTGATTCGGGACAGCTCAATCAGCCCCAGCATTTT.

The table lists this clonotype with a count of one. The V and J genes are TRBV9 and TRBJ1-1; a possible D gene is TRBD1 (5 bases). The V and J ends lost 0 bases and 3 bases respectively, with 12 bases between them. The length of the CDR3 is 15 residues. Germline lookup yields CDR1 SGDLS and CDR2 YYNGEE. The CDR3: CASSVARPGDTEAFF. The CDR3, as DNA: TGTGCCAGCAGCGTAGCCAGGCCGGGGGACACTGAAGCTTTCTTT.

Many counts were recorded for this clonotype. The rearrangement joins TRBV6-1 to TRBJ1-2; 8 positions match TRBD1. The germline V gene has CDR1 MNHNS and CDR2 SASEGT. V was pared by 4 bases and J by 7 bases, with 8 bases of the junction left unmatched. The CDR3 spans 14 residues. In DNA form, the CDR3 reads TGTGCCAGCAGTGCTGGGACAGGAGGCTCTGGCTACACCTTC. Its translation is CASSAGTGGSGYTF.

The chain has TRBV4-1 and TRBJ2-4; D is perhaps TRBD1 (6 bases). The CDR3 runs 17 residues. Between the trimmed V and J ends, which lost 0 bases and 0 bases, there was a span of 12 bases. Germline loops: CDR1 MGHRA, CDR2 YSYEKL. The CDR3 sequence: CASSQEGQILAKNIQYF. The DNA of the CDR3 is TGCGCCAGCAGCCAAGAAGGACAGATACTAGCCAAAAACATTCAGTACTTC.

This clonotype was detected ten times or more. This chain links TRBV6-1 with TRBJ1-2; D gene unclear. Trimming shortened V by 6 bases and J by 8 bases, and 19 bases separated the two germline ends. The germline CDR1 and CDR2 sequences are MNHNS and SASEGT. CDR3 size: 14 residues. Here the CDR3 reads CASSTRTEVEGYTF. The CDR3 DNA is TGTGCCAGCAGCACACGGACCGAGGTGGAAGGCTACACCTTC.

This clonotype occurred many times. The chain has TRBV7-9 and TRBJ2-5; no firm D call. Germline CDR1 SEHNR, CDR2 FQNEAQ (reference sequence). With 2 bases removed from V and 3 bases from J, the gap between germline ends came to 7 bases. The CDR3 extends over 13 amino acids. CDR3 nucleotides: TGTGCCAGCAGCTTAAGCCCAGAAGAGACCCAGTACTTC. Protein: CASSLSPEETQYF.

The chain uses TRBV7-9 and TRBJ2-2, with 7 bases identical to TRBD2. V trimming: 1 base; J trimming: 3 bases; junction bases outside the gene matches: 8. This CDR3 is built from 17 residues. Per germline, CDR1 SEHNR and CDR2 FQNEAQ (reference sequence). CDR3 DNA: TGTGCCAGCAGCTTAGGCGGGTGGCTAGCGGACACCGGGGAGCTGTTTTTT. It codes for CASSLGGWLADTGELFF.

There are many counts of this clonotype. The CDR3 region is CASSQRGGNANTGELFF. The CDR3 nucleotides read TGTGCCAGCAGCCAGCGGGGCGGAAACGCGAACACCGGGGAGCTGTTTTTT. The gene calls are TRBV7-2 and TRBJ2-2; 7 positions match TRBD2. J lost 0 bases, V lost 5 bases, and 9 bases had no gene match. The CDR3 is 17 residues long. The germline gives CDR1 SGHTA, CDR2 FQGNSA.

This clonotype was counted many times. The chain uses TRBV12-3 or TRBV12-4 and TRBJ1-2; TRBD1 matches 10 bases. This CDR3 has 13 residues. V was pared by 6 bases and J by 7 bases, with 5 bases of the junction left unmatched. Here the CDR3 reads CASSLTGGRGYTF. CDR3 bases: TGTGCCAGCAGCTTGACAGGGGGCCGTGGCTACACCTTC.

This clonotype was recorded at least ten times. The CDR3 nucleotides read TGCGCCAGCAGCCAACAGGGGGCGCTGGCCTCTGGGGCCAACGTCCTGACTTTC. Its translation: CASSQQGALASGANVLTF. V usage is TRBV5-1 and J usage is TRBJ2-6, with 9 nucleotides matching TRBD1. Germline CDR1 reads SGHRS; CDR2 reads YFSETQ. The CDR3 is 18 residues long. With V trimmed by 4 bases and J by 0 bases, 8 bases remained unmatched.

This clonotype appeared a few times. The rearrangement links TRBV19 to TRBJ2-7, with D perhaps matching TRBD1 (6 bases). V lost 4 bases, J lost 4 bases, and 20 bases lay in between. Germline assignment: CDR1 LNHDA and CDR2 SQIVND (reference sequence). The CDR3 totals 16 residues. The CDR3 sequence: CASSTTSGDRKYEQYF. The CDR3 DNA is TGTGCCAGTAGTACCACCTCAGGGGATCGCAAATACGAGCAGTACTTC.

This clonotype occurred a few times. J is TRBJ2-5 and V is TRBV18, with TRBD2 identical over 11 bases. The germline V gene encodes CDR1 KGHSH and CDR2 LQKENI. CDR3 length: 19 amino acids. Trimming cost V 1 base and J 1 base; bases outside gene matches: 11. The CDR3 coding sequence is TGTGCCAGCTCACCACGGTCCGGGACTAGCGGACGTTTCCAAGAGACCCAGTACTTC. This translates into CASSPRSGTSGRFQETQYF.

This clonotype was seen ten or more times. J is TRBJ1-5 and V is TRBV7-8, with D unresolved. The CDR3 is 15 residues long. Germline CDR1 reads SGHVS; CDR2 reads FQNEAQ. V was clipped by 0 bases and J by 4 bases, with 10 bases between them. The CDR3 DNA reads TGTGCCAGCAGCTTAGCGTCAAGTTTAAATCAGCCCCAGCATTTT. It specifies CASSLASSLNQPQHF.

V and J are TRBV18 and TRBJ1-5, with TRBD1 as a possible D gene (5 bases). Trimming cost V 0 bases and J 2 bases, with 11 bases left between them. This CDR3 spans 16 amino acids. Germline V gives CDR1 KGHSH, CDR2 LQKENI. The CDR3 DNA follows: TGTGCCAGCTCACCACCGGGGGGTGGGGGCAATCAGCCCCAGCATTTT. Protein product: CASSPPGGGGNQPQHF.

Turning to this clonotype: Sequence at one end of the junction differs from germline and may be a read error. The chain couples TRBV5-1 to TRBJ2-7; 12 bases are shared with TRBD2. The germline CDR1 and CDR2 sequences are SGHRS and YFSETQ. The CDR3 covers 14 residues. CDR3 nucleotide sequence: TGCGCCAGCAGGCGACTAGCGGGAGACCACGAGCAGCACTTC. Protein: CASRRLAGDHEQHF.

This clonotype was seen repeatedly, ten times or more. J is TRBJ2-7 and V is TRBV25-1; perhaps TRBD2 as D (6 bases). Per the germline V gene, CDR1 is MGHDK and CDR2 is SYGVNS. V dropped 0 bases and J dropped 7 bases, with 10 bases sitting between them. The CDR3 is 13 residues long. CDR3 protein: CASSEYVGREQYF. DNA for the CDR3: TGTGCCAGCAGTGAATATGTGGGGAGGGAGCAGTACTTC.

A single count supports this clonotype. This chain uses TRBV11-2 with TRBJ1-6, with D perhaps TRBD1 (5 bases). The CDR3 loop spans 14 amino acids. CDR1 is SGHAT, CDR2 FQNNGV, per germline. Trimming took off 5 bases at V and 9 bases at J, with 14 bases between the two ends. The CDR3 sequence: CASSQARDASPLHF. The CDR3 coding sequence is TGTGCCAGCAGCCAAGCGCGGGACGCTTCACCCCTCCACTTT.

As regards this clonotype: A much more abundant neighbour one base away suggests this may be a read error. The rearrangement joins TRBV12-5 to TRBJ2-5; a possible D gene is TRBD1 (5 bases). V was shortened by 2 bases and J by 1 base, with 14 bases between the two germline ends. The CDR3 is 16 amino acids. The germline V gene encodes CDR1 LGHNT and CDR2 FRNRAP. The CDR3 here is CASGLIKGVGQETQYF. The CDR3 DNA reads TGTGCTAGTGGTTTGATAAAAGGGGTGGGCCAAGAGACCCAGTACTTC. The whole variable domain, filled in from reference TRBV12-5 and TRBJ2-5, reads DARVTQTPRHKVTEMGQEVTMRCQPILGHNTVFWYRQTMMQGLELLAYFRNRAPLDDSGMPKDRFSAEMPDATLATLKIQPSEPRDSAVYFCASGLIKGVGQETQYFGPGTRLLVL.

A note on this clonotype: This may be a read error: a much more frequent sequence differs by one nucleotide. The chain links TRBV7-9 to TRBJ1-1, with a possible D match to TRBD1 (5 bases). The germline CDR1 and CDR2 sequences are SEHNR and FQNEAQ (reference sequence). This CDR3 has 15 residues. Trimming stripped 1 base from V and 0 bases from J, with 9 bases between. CDR3 nucleotide sequence: TGTGCCAGCAGCTTAGGAATAGGGGTGAACACTGAAGCTTTCTTT. Protein: CASSLGIGVNTEAFF.

This clonotype was counted a few times. V gene TRBV7-2 combines with J gene TRBJ1-6; D is unclear. Germline V CDR1 and CDR2: SGHTA, FQGNSA. The ends were cut back, 0 bases at V and 6 bases at J, with 12 bases in the middle. This CDR3 comprises 16 residues. CDR3 DNA: TGTGCCAGCAGCTTAGCGATAGGCCGATTTAATTCACCCCTCCACTTT. As protein: CASSLAIGRFNSPLHF.

V and J are TRBV20-1 and TRBJ1-1; D remains unclear. CDR3 length equals 13 residues. With 3 bases removed from V and 1 base from J, the gap between germline ends came to 9 bases. Germline CDR1 DFQATT, CDR2 SNEGSKA (reference sequence). CDR3: CSARVGTNTEAFF. The CDR3 nucleotides are TGCAGTGCTAGGGTAGGCACGAACACTGAAGCTTTCTTT.

This clonotype was counted at least ten times. The junction does not match germline at one end; this may be a read error. The CDR3 protein is CASSFGATNEKLFF. The CDR3 DNA follows: TGTGCCAGCAGCTTCGGAGCAACTAATGAAAAACTGTTTTTT. This chain joins TRBV5-1 and TRBJ1-4; D gene ambiguous. This CDR3 has 14 residues. Germline assignment: CDR1 SGHRS and CDR2 YFSETQ.

Ten or more counts support this clonotype. The chain employs TRBV28 and TRBJ1-2; no definite D call. V dropped 3 bases and J dropped 4 bases, with 6 bases sitting between them. The CDR3 is made up of 12 amino acids. Germline CDR1 reads MDHEN; CDR2 reads SYDVKM. CDR3 sequence (DNA): TGTGCCAGCAGTTTTAATTTCTATGGCTACACCTTC. Amino acids: CASSFNFYGYTF.

The rearrangement uses TRBV3-1 and TRBJ2-3, with D perhaps being TRBD1 or TRBD2 (6 bases each). This CDR3 comprises 17 residues. Germline CDR1 reads LGHDT; CDR2 reads YNNKEL (reference sequence). The V end lost 5 bases, the J end lost 2 bases, and 20 bases lay between the germline ends. The CDR3 DNA is TGTGCCAGCAGCTCCCGACTTGGGGGGCAGATCACAGATACGCAGTATTTT. Translating it yields CASSSRLGGQITDTQYF.